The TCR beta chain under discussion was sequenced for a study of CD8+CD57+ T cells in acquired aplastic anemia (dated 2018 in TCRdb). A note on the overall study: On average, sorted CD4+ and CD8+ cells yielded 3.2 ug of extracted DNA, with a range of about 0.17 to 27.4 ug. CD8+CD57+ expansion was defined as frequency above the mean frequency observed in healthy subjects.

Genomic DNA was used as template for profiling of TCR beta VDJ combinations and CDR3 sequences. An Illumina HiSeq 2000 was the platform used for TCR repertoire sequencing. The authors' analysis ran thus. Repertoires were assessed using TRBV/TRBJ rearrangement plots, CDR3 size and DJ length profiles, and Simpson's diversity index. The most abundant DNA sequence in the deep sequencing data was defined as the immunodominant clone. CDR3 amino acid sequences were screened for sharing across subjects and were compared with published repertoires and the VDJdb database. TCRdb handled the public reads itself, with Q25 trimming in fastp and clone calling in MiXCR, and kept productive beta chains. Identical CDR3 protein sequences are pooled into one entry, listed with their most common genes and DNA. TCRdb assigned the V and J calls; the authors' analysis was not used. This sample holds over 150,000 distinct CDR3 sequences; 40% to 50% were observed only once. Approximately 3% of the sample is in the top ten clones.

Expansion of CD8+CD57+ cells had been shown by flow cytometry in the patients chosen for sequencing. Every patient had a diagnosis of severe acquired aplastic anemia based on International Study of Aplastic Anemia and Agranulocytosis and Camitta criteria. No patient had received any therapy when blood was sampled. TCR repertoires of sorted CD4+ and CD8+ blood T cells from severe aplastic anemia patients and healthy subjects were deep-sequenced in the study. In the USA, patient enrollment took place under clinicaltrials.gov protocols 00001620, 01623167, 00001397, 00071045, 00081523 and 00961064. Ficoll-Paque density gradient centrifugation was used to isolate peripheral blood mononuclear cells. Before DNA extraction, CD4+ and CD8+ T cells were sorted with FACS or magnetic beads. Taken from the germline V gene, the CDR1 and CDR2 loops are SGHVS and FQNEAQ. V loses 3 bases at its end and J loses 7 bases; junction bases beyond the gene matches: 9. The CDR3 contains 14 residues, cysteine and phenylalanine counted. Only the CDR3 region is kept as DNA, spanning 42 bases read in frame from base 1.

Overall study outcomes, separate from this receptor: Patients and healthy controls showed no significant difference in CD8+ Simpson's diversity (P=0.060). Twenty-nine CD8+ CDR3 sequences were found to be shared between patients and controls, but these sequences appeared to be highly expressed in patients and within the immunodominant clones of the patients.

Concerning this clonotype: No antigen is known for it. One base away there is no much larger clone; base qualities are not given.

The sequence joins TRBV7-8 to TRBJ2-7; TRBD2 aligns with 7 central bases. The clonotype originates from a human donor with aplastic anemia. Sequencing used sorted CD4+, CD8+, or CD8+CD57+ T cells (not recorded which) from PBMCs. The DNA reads TGTGCCAGCAGCTTTAACGGGGAGGGAGATGAGCAGTACTTC. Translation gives CASSFNGEGDEQYF.